This T cell receptor (beta chain) was profiled in a study of Graves' ophthalmopathy and Graves' hyperthyroidism. RNA transcripts served as template for amplifying TCR beta CDR3 sequences. The workflow started with a first-round RT-PCR run with HTBI primers and then moved on to a second-round multiplex PCR. MiXCR, run by TCRdb on the multiplex PCR reads, gives a single entry per CDR3 protein. The sample lists approximately 540,000 distinct CDR3 sequences, roughly 39% occurring once. Regarding the study as a whole: Ophthalmopathy cases were distinguished from stable hyperthyroidism by a 13-signature model, reaching 87.88% sensitivity and around 81% specificity.

Orbital computed tomography, thyroid ultrasound, TRAb, serum thyroxine and clinical symptoms formed the basis of diagnosis. This CDR3 spans 14 amino acids. The V end lost 3 bases, the J end lost 1 base, and 8 bases lay between the germline ends. Germline V CDR1 and CDR2: SGHNT, YYREEE (reference sequence). Many counts were recorded for this clonotype. Antigen unknown. This sequence was found in an adult man with Graves' hyperthyroidism. The V gene is TRBV5-4, the J gene TRBJ1-5; no firm D call. Sample: peripheral blood or thyroid tissue (not recorded which). As DNA, the CDR3 is TGTGCCAGCAGCTCTTGGGCAAGCAATCAGCCCCAGCATTTT. This translates into CASSSWASNQPQHF.